Listed below are T cell receptor beta chains from one sample, sequenced in a study of blood T cell repertoires in COVID-19. Profiling relied on immunoSEQ multiplex PCR, and the TCRdb table lists in-frame clones only, not all of them. Among 150,000 to 200,000 clones listed, roughly 80% were seen once. The sample was peripheral blood. All receptors derive from a man aged 60-69 years with active or convalescent COVID-19. Each CDR3 is given with its conserved first and last residue. A D gene is named only where the DNA matches it firmly. Only some rows state a clone size, as once, few, many or a class for expanded clones.

J gene: TRBJ1-1; clone size: NA; D gene: NA; V gene: TRBV28; CDR3 DNA: TGTGCCAGCACCATACAAAGTCGGGCTGAAGCTTTCTTT; CDR3 protein: CASTIQSRAEAFF
J gene: TRBJ2-2; clone size: NA; D gene: TRBD1; V gene: TRBV3-1/TRBV3-2; CDR3 DNA: TGTGCCAGCAGTCTCGCCCAAACAGGGGGCAACACCGGGGAGCTGTTTTTT; CDR3 protein: CASSLAQTGGNTGELFF
J gene: TRBJ1-5; clone size: NA; D gene: TRBD1; V gene: TRBV5-6; CDR3 DNA: TGTGCCAGCAGCTCAGGGGGCGCGAAGAATCAGCCCCAGCATTTT; CDR3 protein: CASSSGGAKNQPQHF
J gene: TRBJ1-5; clone size: NA; D gene: NA; V gene: TRBV7-8; CDR3 DNA: TGTGCCAGCAGTCTATCTGCAGGGAATCAGCCCCAGCATTTT; CDR3 protein: CASSLSAGNQPQHF
J gene: TRBJ2-1; clone size: NA; D gene: NA; V gene: TRBV12-3/TRBV12-4; CDR3 DNA: TGTGCCAGCAGTTTTGGCCACAGCAATGAGCAGTTCTTC; CDR3 protein: CASSFGHSNEQFF
J gene: TRBJ2-3; clone size: NA; D gene: TRBD2; V gene: TRBV3-1/TRBV3-2; CDR3 DNA: TGTGCCAGCAGCCAAGAAAGGGTAGCGGGAGCCCCAGATACGCAGTATTTT; CDR3 protein: CASSQERVAGAPDTQYF
J gene: TRBJ2-5; clone size: NA; D gene: TRBD1; V gene: TRBV7-3; CDR3 DNA: TGTGCCAGCAGCGTCTCCGGGACAGGGGGGCAAGAGACCCAGTACTTC; CDR3 protein: CASSVSGTGGQETQYF
J gene: TRBJ2-3; clone size: NA; D gene: TRBD2; V gene: TRBV4-2; CDR3 DNA: TGTGCCAGCAGCCAAGACCCTAGCGGACTCACAGATACGCAGTATTTT; CDR3 protein: CASSQDPSGLTDTQYF
J gene: TRBJ2-7; clone size: NA; D gene: TRBD2; V gene: TRBV19; CDR3 DNA: TGTGCCAGTAGCCCGGGGGGGCTGGCTCCTCGGGAGCAGTACTTC; CDR3 protein: CASSPGGLAPREQYF
J gene: TRBJ2-7; clone size: NA; D gene: NA; V gene: TRBV28; CDR3 DNA: TGTGCCAGCAGTAGCCTCGGCTACGAGCAGTACTTC; CDR3 protein: CASSSLGYEQYF
J gene: TRBJ2-1; clone size: NA; D gene: NA; V gene: TRBV11-2; CDR3 DNA: TGTGCCAGCAGCTTAAATTACGGGGGTGACCGCAATGAGCAGTTCTTC; CDR3 protein: CASSLNYGGDRNEQFF
J gene: TRBJ2-7; clone size: NA; D gene: NA; V gene: TRBV6-2/TRBV6-3; CDR3 DNA: TGTGCCAGCAGTTACTCGAGGGCCGTCGAGCAGTACTTC; CDR3 protein: CASSYSRAVEQYF
J gene: TRBJ2-1; clone size: NA; D gene: NA; V gene: TRBV7-8; CDR3 DNA: TGTGCCAGCAGCTTAGCGATTACCGGGAATGAGCAGTTCTTC; CDR3 protein: CASSLAITGNEQFF
J gene: TRBJ2-2; clone size: once; D gene: TRBD1; V gene: TRBV7-3; CDR3 DNA: TGTGCCAGCAGCTCCCGGACAGGACCCGGGGAGCTGTTTTTT; CDR3 protein: CASSSRTGPGELFF
J gene: TRBJ2-6; clone size: NA; D gene: NA; V gene: TRBV10-3; CDR3 DNA: TGTGCCATCAGTACCTTATCTATGGAGAGTTTCGCTGGGGCCAACGTCCTGACTTTC; CDR3 protein: CAISTLSMESFAGANVLTF
J gene: TRBJ1-1; clone size: NA; D gene: NA; V gene: TRBV14; CDR3 DNA: TGTGCCAGCAGCCAAGAATTAGGGACACCTGAAGCTTTCTTT; CDR3 protein: CASSQELGTPEAFF
J gene: TRBJ1-1; clone size: NA; D gene: NA; V gene: TRBV2; CDR3 DNA: TGTGCCAGCACAGGCATGAACACTGAAGCTTTCTTT; CDR3 protein: CASTGMNTEAFF